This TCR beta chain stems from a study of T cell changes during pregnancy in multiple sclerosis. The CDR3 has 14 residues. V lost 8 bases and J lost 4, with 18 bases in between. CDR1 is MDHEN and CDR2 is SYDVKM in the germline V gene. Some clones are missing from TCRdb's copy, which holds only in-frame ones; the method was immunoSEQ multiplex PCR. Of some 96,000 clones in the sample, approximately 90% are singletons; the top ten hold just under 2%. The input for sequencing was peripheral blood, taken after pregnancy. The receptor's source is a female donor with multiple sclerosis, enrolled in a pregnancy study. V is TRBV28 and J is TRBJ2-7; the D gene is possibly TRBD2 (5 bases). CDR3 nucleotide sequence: TGTGCCAGCCACCCCCGGGGATTACTGTACGAGCAGTACTTC. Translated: CASHPRGLLYEQYF.